This T cell receptor (beta chain) was sequenced for a study of shared clonotypes between healthy human individuals. Study background: Donor ages ranged 18 to 49 years: a couple of women, a few men.

V was clipped by 3 bases and J by 4 bases, with 16 bases between them. From germline, CDR1 is SEHNR and CDR2 FQNEAQ (reference sequence). The CDR3 has 15 amino acids. The donor cohort consisted entirely of Caucasian adults residing in Nashville, Tennessee. Genomic DNA for unsorted samples, which was extracted with the QIAamp DNA Blood Mini kit, came from about 90 million PBMCs. Authors' data handling: ImmunoSEQ yielded junction-only sequences lacking quality scores, so filtering differed. The repertoire was sequenced with immunoSEQ multiplex PCR; TCRdb's copy has only in-frame clones and lacks some. The DNA gave D and trimming, while V, J and clone size come from that table. This sample carries about 510,000 clones, approximately 79% of them seen once, and the ten largest clones take 13%.

The sequenced material came from PBMCs. The source of this sequence is a woman aged 40 to 50 in good health. Some clones in this sample may be carry-over from other donors' samples. The chain recombines TRBV7-9 with TRBJ2-7; unclear D gene. CDR3 sequence: CASSLGSGIGYEQYF. The CDR3 DNA sequence: TGTGCCAGCAGCTTGGGTAGTGGGATAGGGTACGAGCAGTACTTC.